This TCR beta chain is from a study of vaccination and CD4 T cells after COVID-19. The study, taken as a whole, reports: Convalescent patients gained a median about 90% of their reactive clones only post-vaccination.

Germline loops: CDR1 SGHAT, CDR2 FQNNGV. V lost 3 bases and J lost 0, with 21 bases in between. This CDR3 is 20 amino acids long. Treatment specified: approximately 10-day PBMC culture with coronavirus spike peptide pools or control peptides (ViraFEST assay). Researchers collected the unexposed donor's CD4+ T cells before the COVID-19 pandemic (2011-2018). Some 2 million PBMCs were grown per well alongside approximately 9.2 IU/ml IL-2 and approximately 9.8 ug/ml peptide pools. Researchers used the Oncomine TCR Beta short-read assay to sequence DNA from cultured CD4+ T cells. MiXCR was run by TCRdb on the PCR reads, yielding one entry per CDR3 protein. The profile covers 770 or so distinct CDR3 sequences, with 11% appearing a single time and approximately 22% taken by the ten largest. Worth noting for this clonotype: Antigen specificity is unknown.

The specimen was CD4+ T cells from blood, cultured in vitro. This receptor was obtained from a human donor in good health. The chain recombines TRBV11-2 with TRBJ2-6; a possible D gene is TRBD1 (6 bases). CDR3: CASSFSRGQGRSSGANVLTF. CDR3 DNA: TGTGCCAGCAGCTTTTCCCGGGGACAAGGGAGAAGCTCTGGGGCCAACGTCCTGACTTTC.